Shown below are 16 T cell receptor beta chains from a single sample sequenced in a study of CD8 T cells in Susac syndrome. Reverse transcription of roughly 0.45 to 1 ug RNA used random hexamers. In TCRdb, the immunoSEQ multiplex PCR reads were re-called with MiXCR into one record per CDR3 protein. Of about 120,000 distinct CDR3 sequences listed, just under 95% were seen once; the top ten hold roughly 0.29%. The sequencing sample was made of CD8+ T cells from PBMCs. Receptors were obtained from a human donor with Susac syndrome.

This clonotype showed up just a few times. The chain joins TRBV6-1 to TRBJ2-5, with 7 positions matching TRBD2. Losses at the gene ends were 6 bases for V and 1 base for J; bases not matched to a gene: 11. The CDR3 spans 16 residues. Germline V gene lookup returns CDR1 MNHNS and CDR2 SASEGT. The CDR3 region has the DNA TGTGCCAGCAGCCCGTTCGGTTGGGGGGGCCAAGAGACCCAGTACTTC. Its protein is CASSPFGWGGQETQYF.

The chain employs TRBV20-1 and TRBJ1-1; D is ambiguous. This CDR3 region has 12 residues. Trimming left V 3 bases short and J 5 bases short, with 10 bases between. Germline lookup yields CDR1 DFQATT and CDR2 SNEGSKA (reference sequence). The CDR3 DNA reads TGCAGTGCTAGTGGACTTTCAACTGAAGCTTTCTTT. Its translation: CSASGLSTEAFF.

This chain joins TRBV4-3 and TRBJ2-3, with D perhaps given as TRBD1 or TRBD2 (5 bases each). V shed 9 bases and J shed 7 bases, with 20 bases lying between them. The CDR3 sequence is 14 residues long. Germline CDR1 and CDR2: LGHNA and YSLEER. As DNA, the CDR3 is TGCGCCAGTCACCCCGCATGGGACGAGTATACGCAGTATTTT. Protein product: CASHPAWDEYTQYF.

The J gene is TRBJ1-1, the V gene TRBV29-1; possibly TRBD1 for D (6 bases). CDR3 length: 11 amino acids. CDR1 SQVTM and CDR2 ANQGSEA come from the germline V gene. The V and J ends lost 7 bases and 1 base respectively, with 7 bases between them. CDR3 sequence: CSAQGNTEAFF. The CDR3 DNA reads as TGCAGCGCACAGGGGAACACTGAAGCTTTCTTT.

This clonotype was observed once. The rearrangement joins TRBV13 to TRBJ2-5; weak D call: TRBD1 (7 bases). The germline gives CDR1 PRHDT, CDR2 FYEKMQ (reference sequence). V was trimmed by 5 bases and J by 4 bases, leaving 17 bases between them. The CDR3 has 15 amino acids. CDR3 loop: CASSIRRGRGETQYF. CDR3 bases: TGTGCCAGCAGCATCAGGAGGGGGCGAGGAGAGACCCAGTACTTC. Full variable domain (missing parts from reference TRBV13 and TRBJ2-5): AAGVIQSPRHLIKEKRETATLKCYPIPRHDTVYWYQQGPGQDPQFLISFYEKMQSDKGSIPDRFSAQQFSDYHSELNMSSLELGDSALYFCASSIRRGRGETQYFGPGTRLLVL.

This chain connects TRBV6-5 to TRBJ2-7; TRBD1 matches at 7 bases. Trimming at V came to 0 bases and at J to 3 bases, leaving 5 bases not matched to a gene. The CDR3 contains 15 residues. Germline assignment: CDR1 MNHEY and CDR2 SVGAGI. CDR3 protein: CASSYSTGVRYEQYF. Written as DNA, the CDR3 is TGTGCCAGCAGTTACTCAACAGGGGTGCGCTACGAGCAGTACTTC.

The table lists this clonotype with a count of one. The chain is built from TRBV20-1 and TRBJ1-4, with D hard to call. The CDR3 runs to 14 residues. The V and J ends lost 3 bases and 0 bases respectively, with 8 bases between them. Germline V lookup: CDR1 DFQATT, CDR2 SNEGSKA (reference sequence). This CDR3 is CSASRPTTNEKLFF. CDR3 bases: TGCAGTGCTAGCCGCCCCACAACTAATGAAAAACTGTTTTTT.

V and J are TRBV29-1 and TRBJ2-7, with D possibly matching TRBD1 (5 bases). V shed 6 bases and J shed 3 bases, with 15 bases lying between them. The CDR3 is 13 amino acids. Germline lookup yields CDR1 SQVTM and CDR2 ANQGSEA. The CDR3 is CSVTGPFGYEQYF. CDR3 bases: TGCAGCGTCACAGGCCCTTTCGGCTACGAGCAGTACTTC.

CDR3 amino acids: CAWSVLPGPGQGTDTQYF. DNA of the CDR3: TGTGCCTGGAGCGTACTACCGGGACCGGGACAGGGCACAGATACGCAGTATTTT. The rearrangement links TRBV30 to TRBJ2-3, with 8 nucleotides matching TRBD1. The germline V gene encodes CDR1 GTSNPN and CDR2 SVGIG (reference sequence). The CDR3 has 18 amino acids. V dropped 3 bases and J dropped 1; count of bases not matched to a gene: 15.

Points on this clonotype: At one of its ends the junction is not consistent with the germline gene, which may arise from a read error. The chain combines TRBV7-7 with TRBJ2-7; 7 bases match TRBD2. The germline gives CDR1 SSHAT, CDR2 FNYEAQ (reference sequence). This CDR3 is 16 amino acids long. DNA for the CDR3: TGTGCTAGCAGCCCTACTGTAGCGGGCGCAACCTACGAGCAGTACTTC. Its translation: CASSPTVAGATYEQYF. The entire variable domain, with the rest obtained from reference TRBV7-7 and TRBJ2-7, is as follows: GAGVSQSPRYKVTKRGQDVTLRCDPISSHATLYWYQQALGQGPEFLTYFNYEAQPDKSGLPSDRFSAERPEGSISTLTIQRTEQRDSAMYRCASSPTVAGATYEQYFGPGTRLTVT.

The CDR3 loop is CASSEDGSTNEKLFF. CDR3 nucleotide sequence: TGTGCCAGCAGCGAGGACGGGTCAACTAATGAAAAACTGTTTTTT. The chain combines TRBV9 with TRBJ1-4; no reliable D call. The V end was cut by 3 bases, the J end by 0 bases, with 9 bases between. The CDR3 is 15 residues long. Germline CDR1 is SGDLS and CDR2 is YYNGEE.

This chain uses TRBV2 with TRBJ1-6, with D possibly being TRBD1 (5 bases). CDR1 is SNHLY and CDR2 is FYNNEI in the germline V gene. This CDR3 has 18 amino acids. Trimming shortened V by 7 bases and J by 8 bases, and 27 bases separated the two germline ends. This CDR3 is CASTFDNRINRGDSPLHF. The CDR3 DNA reads TGTGCCAGCACCTTCGACAACAGGATCAATCGAGGGGATTCACCCCTCCACTTT.

The sample holds one count of this clonotype. CDR3 sequence reads: CASSLTNQPQHF. Written as DNA, the CDR3 is TGTGCCAGCAGCTTAACCAATCAGCCCCAGCATTTT. The J gene is TRBJ1-5, the V gene TRBV7-9; no reliable D call. V lost 2 bases to trimming and J lost 3 bases, with 2 bases between them. There are 12 residues in the CDR3. Germline V CDR1 and CDR2: SEHNR, FQNEAQ (reference sequence).

The V gene is TRBV6-5, the J gene TRBJ1-2; D remains unclear. This CDR3 has 15 residues. Germline CDR1 is MNHEY and CDR2 is SVGAGI. V lost 2 bases and J 2 bases, leaving 12 bases between the germline ends. CDR3 DNA sequence: TGTGCCAGCAGTTACAAGGAAAGGATCAACTATGGCTACACCTTC. Its translation is CASSYKERINYGYTF.

The chain uses TRBV13 and TRBJ1-5; D is perhaps TRBD1 (5 bases). The CDR3 runs to 14 residues. Germline CDR1 PRHDT, CDR2 FYEKMQ (reference sequence). The ends were cut back, 5 bases at V and 1 base at J, with 9 bases in the middle. Here the CDR3 reads CASSDGGSNQPQHF. Here the CDR3 DNA reads TGTGCCAGCAGCGATGGGGGGAGCAATCAGCCCCAGCATTTT.

The gene calls are TRBV29-1 and TRBJ2-3, with 14 nucleotides matching TRBD2. Germline trimming cut 1 base from V and 3 bases from J; bases unmatched to any gene: 9. The CDR3 length is 18 residues. CDR1 and CDR2 (germline): SQVTM, ANQGSEA. CDR3 residues: CSVEGLAGGRFVTDTQYF. The DNA of the CDR3 is TGCAGCGTTGAAGGACTAGCGGGGGGGCGCTTCGTAACAGATACGCAGTATTTT.